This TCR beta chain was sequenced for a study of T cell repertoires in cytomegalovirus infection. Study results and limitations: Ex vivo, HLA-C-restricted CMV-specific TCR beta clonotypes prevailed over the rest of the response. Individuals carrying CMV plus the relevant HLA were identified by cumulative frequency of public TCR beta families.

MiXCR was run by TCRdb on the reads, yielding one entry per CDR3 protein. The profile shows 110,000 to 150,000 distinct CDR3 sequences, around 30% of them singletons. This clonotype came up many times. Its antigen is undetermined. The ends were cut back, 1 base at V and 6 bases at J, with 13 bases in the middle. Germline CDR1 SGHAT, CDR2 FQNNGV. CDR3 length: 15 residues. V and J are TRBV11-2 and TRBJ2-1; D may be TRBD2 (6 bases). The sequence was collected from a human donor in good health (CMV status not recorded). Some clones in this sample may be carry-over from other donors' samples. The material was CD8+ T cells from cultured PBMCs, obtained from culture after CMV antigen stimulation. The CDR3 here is CASSLGLPLANEQFF. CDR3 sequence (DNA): TGTGCCAGCAGCTTAGGTCTGCCACTAGCCAATGAGCAGTTCTTC.